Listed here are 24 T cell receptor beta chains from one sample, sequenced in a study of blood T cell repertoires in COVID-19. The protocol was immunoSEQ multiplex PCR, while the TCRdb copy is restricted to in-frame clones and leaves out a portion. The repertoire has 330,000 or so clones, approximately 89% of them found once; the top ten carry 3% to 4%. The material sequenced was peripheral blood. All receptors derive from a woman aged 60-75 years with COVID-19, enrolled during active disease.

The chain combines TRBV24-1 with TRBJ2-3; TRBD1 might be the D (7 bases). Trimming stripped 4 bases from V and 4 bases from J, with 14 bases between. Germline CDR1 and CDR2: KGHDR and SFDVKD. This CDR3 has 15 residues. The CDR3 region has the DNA TGTGCCACCAGTGACCCGACAGGGAGGTCAGATACGCAGTATTTT. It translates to CATSDPTGRSDTQYF.

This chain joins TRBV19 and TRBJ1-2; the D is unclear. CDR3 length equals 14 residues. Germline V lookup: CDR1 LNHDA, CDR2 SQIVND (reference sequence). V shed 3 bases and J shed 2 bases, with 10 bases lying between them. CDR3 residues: CASSINIQNYGYTF. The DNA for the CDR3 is TGTGCCAGTAGTATTAACATCCAAAACTATGGCTACACCTTC.

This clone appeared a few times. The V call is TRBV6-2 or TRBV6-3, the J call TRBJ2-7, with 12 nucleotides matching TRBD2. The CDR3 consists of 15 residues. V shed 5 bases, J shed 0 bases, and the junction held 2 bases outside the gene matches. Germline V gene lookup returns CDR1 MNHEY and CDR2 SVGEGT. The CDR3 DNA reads TGTGCCAGCAGTGTGACTAGCGGGAGCTCCTACGAGCAGTACTTC. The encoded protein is CASSVTSGSSYEQYF.

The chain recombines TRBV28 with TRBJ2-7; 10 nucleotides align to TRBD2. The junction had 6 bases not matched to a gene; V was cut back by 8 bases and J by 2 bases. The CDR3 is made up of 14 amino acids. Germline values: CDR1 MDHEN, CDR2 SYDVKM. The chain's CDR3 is CASGERGGPYEQYF. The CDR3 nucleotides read TGTGCCAGCGGGGAGCGGGGGGGCCCCTACGAGCAGTACTTC.

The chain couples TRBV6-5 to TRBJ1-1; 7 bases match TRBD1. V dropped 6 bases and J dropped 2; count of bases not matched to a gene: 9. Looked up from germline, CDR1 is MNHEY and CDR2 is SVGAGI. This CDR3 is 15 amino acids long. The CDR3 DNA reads TGTGCCAGCAGCCGCACCGCAGGGGGTAACACTGAAGCTTTCTTT. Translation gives CASSRTAGGNTEAFF.

CDR3 nucleotide sequence: TGTGCCAGCAGTTTCCCCGGGGGGTCGTATGAGCAGTTCTTC. Its protein is CASSFPGGSYEQFF. The chain links TRBV6-5 to TRBJ2-1; 7 nucleotides line up with TRBD2. J was trimmed by 8 bases and V by 4 bases; bases with no gene match: 8. Germline V CDR1 and CDR2: MNHEY, SVGAGI. CDR3 size: 14 residues.

The CDR3: CASSPQTGRNEQFF. The CDR3 bases are TGCGCCAGCAGCCCCCAGACAGGGCGGAATGAGCAGTTCTTC. The chain is built from TRBV5-1 and TRBJ2-1; 7 bases fit TRBD1. J was trimmed by 7 bases and V by 4 bases; bases with no gene match: 8. This CDR3 has 14 residues. Per the germline V gene, CDR1 is SGHRS and CDR2 is YFSETQ.

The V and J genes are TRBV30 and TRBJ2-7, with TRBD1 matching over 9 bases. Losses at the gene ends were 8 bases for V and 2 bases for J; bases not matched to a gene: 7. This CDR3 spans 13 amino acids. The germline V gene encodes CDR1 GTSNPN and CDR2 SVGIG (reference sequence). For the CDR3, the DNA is TGTGCCGGCGGGACAGGGACCACCTACGAGCAGTACTTC. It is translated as CAGGTGTTYEQYF.

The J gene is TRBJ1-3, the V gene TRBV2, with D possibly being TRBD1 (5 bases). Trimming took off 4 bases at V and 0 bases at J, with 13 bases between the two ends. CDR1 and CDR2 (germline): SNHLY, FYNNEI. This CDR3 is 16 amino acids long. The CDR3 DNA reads TGTGCCAGCAGTGTGACAGTGACCCTCTCTGGAAACACCATATATTTT. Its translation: CASSVTVTLSGNTIYF.

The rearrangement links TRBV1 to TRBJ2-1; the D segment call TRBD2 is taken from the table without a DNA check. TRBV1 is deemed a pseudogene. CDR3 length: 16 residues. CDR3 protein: CTSSQPGLAGGNEQFF. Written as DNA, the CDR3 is TGCACCAGCAGCCAACCGGGACTAGCGGGCGGCAATGAGCAGTTCTTC.

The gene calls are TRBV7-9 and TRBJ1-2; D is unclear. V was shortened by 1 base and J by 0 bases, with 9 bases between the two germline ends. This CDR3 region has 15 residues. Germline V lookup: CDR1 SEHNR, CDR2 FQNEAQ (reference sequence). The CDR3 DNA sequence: TGTGCCAGCAGCTTAGGAATTTTAGCTAACTATGGCTACACCTTC. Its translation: CASSLGILANYGYTF.

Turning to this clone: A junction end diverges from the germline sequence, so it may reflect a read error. Here the CDR3 reads CASSLEGGNSGYTF. In DNA, the CDR3 is TGTGCCAGCAGCTTGGAGGGAGGAAACTCTGGCTACACCTTC. V and J are TRBV5-4 and TRBJ1-2; D remains unclear. This CDR3 has 14 amino acids. Germline CDR1 and CDR2: SGHNT and YYREEE (reference sequence). The variable domain in full, completed from reference TRBV5-4 and TRBJ1-2, reads ETGVTQSPTHLIKTRGQQVTLRCSSQSGHNTVSWYQQALGQGPQFIFQYYREEENGRGNFPPRFSGLQFPNYSSELNVNALELDDSALYLCASSLEGGNSGYTFGSGTRLTVV.

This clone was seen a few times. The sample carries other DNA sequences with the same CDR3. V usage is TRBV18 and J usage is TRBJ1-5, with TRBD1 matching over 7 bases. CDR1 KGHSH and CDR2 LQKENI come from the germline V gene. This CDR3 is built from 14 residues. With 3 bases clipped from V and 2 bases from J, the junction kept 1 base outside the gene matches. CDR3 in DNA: TGTGCCAGCTCACCCGGGACAGGCAATCAGCCCCAGCATTTT. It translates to CASSPGTGNQPQHF. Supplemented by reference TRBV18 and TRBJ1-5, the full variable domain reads NAGVMQNPRHLVRRRGQEARLRCSPMKGHSHVYWYRQLPEEGLKFMVYLQKENIIDESGMPKERFSAEFPKEGPSILRIQQVVRGDSAAYFCASSPGTGNQPQHFGDGTRLSIL.

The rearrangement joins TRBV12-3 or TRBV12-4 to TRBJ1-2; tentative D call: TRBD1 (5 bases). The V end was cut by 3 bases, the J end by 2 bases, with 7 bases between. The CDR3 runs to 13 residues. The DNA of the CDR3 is TGTGCCAGCAGTTTGGACATAAACTATGGCTACACCTTC. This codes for CASSLDINYGYTF.

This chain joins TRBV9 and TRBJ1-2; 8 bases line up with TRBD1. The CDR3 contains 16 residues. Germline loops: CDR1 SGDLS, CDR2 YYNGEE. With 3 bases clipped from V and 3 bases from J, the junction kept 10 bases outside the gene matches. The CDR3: CASSGGQTGEYYGYTF. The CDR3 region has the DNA TGTGCCAGCAGCGGAGGGCAGACAGGGGAGTACTATGGCTACACCTTC.

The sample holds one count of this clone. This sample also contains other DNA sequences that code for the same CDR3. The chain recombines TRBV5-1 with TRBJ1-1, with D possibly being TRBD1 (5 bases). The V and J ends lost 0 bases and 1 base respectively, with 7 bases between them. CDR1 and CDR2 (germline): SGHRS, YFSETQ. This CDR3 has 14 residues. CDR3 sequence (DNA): TGCGCCAGCAGCTTGGACAGGCAGAACACTGAAGCTTTCTTT. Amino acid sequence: CASSLDRQNTEAFF.

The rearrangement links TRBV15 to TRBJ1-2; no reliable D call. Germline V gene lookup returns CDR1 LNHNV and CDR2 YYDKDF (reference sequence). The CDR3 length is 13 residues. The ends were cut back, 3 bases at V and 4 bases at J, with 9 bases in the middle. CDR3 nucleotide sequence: TGTGCCACCAGCAGCGACTCGGGCTATGGCTACACCTTC. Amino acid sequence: CATSSDSGYGYTF. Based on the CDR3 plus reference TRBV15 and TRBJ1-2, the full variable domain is DAMVIQNPRYQVTQFGKPVTLSCSQTLNHNVMYWYQQKSSQAPKLLFHYYDKDFNNEADTPDNFQSRRPNTSFCFLDIRSPGLGDTAMYLCATSSDSGYGYTFGSGTRLTVV.

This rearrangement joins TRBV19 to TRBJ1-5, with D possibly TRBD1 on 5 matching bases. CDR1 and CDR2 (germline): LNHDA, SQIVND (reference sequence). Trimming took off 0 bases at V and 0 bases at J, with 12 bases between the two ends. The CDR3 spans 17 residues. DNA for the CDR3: TGTGCCAGTAGTATAGATTACCCCGGGGGTAGCAATCAGCCCCAGCATTTT. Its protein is CASSIDYPGGSNQPQHF.

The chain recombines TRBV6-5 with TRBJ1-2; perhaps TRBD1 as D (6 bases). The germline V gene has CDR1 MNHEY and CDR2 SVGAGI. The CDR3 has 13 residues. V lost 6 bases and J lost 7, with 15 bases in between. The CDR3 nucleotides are TGTGCCAGCAGCTCCTGGGCGGGGGCTGGCTACACCTTC. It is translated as CASSSWAGAGYTF.

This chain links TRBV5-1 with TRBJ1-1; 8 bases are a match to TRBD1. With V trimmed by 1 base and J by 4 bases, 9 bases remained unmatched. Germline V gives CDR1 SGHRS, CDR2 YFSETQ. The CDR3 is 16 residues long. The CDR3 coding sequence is TGCGCCAGCAGCTTGAGGTCAGGGGGCGCGGGCACTGAAGCTTTCTTT. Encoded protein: CASSLRSGGAGTEAFF.

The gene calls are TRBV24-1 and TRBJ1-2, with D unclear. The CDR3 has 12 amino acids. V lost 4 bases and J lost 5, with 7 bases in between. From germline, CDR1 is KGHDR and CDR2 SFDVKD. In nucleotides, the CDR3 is TGTGCCACCAGTGAAGGAGGGTATGGCTACACCTTC. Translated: CATSEGGYGYTF.

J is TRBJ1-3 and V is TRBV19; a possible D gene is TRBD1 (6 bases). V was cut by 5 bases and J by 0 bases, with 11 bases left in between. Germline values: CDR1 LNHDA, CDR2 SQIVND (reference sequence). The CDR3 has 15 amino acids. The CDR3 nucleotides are TGTGCCAGTAGTTTCGACAGGACCTCTGGAAACACCATATATTTT. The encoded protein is CASSFDRTSGNTIYF. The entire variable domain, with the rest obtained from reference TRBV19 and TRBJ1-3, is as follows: DGGITQSPKYLFRKEGQNVTLSCEQNLNHDAMYWYRQDPGQGLRLIYYSQIVNDFQKGDIAEGYSVSREKKESFPLTVTSAQKNPTAFYLCASSFDRTSGNTIYFGEGSWLTVV.

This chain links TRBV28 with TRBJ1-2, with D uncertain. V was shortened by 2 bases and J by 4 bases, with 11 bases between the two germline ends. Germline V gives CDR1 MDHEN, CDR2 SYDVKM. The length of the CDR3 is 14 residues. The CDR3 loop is CASSLKSGSYGYTF. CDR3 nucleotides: TGTGCCAGCAGTTTAAAATCGGGGTCCTATGGCTACACCTTC.

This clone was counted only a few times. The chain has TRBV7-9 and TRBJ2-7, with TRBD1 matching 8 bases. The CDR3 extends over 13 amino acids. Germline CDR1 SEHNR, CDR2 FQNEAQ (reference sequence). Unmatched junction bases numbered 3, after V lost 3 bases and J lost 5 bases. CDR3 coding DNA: TGTGCCAGCAGCTTGGACAGGGCCGACGAGCAGTACTTC. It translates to CASSLDRADEQYF.